Following are 15 T cell receptor beta chains from one sample sequenced in a study of T cells in Graves' hyperthyroidism and ophthalmopathy. The investigators amplified TCR beta CDR3 regions from RNA transcripts. First-round RT-PCR with HTBI primers amplified the TCR CDR3 region. Using its own MiXCR run on the multiplex PCR reads, TCRdb lists one record per CDR3 protein. The repertoire has 550,000 to 600,000 distinct CDR3 sequences, 35% to 55% of them found once; the top ten carry 19%. The sample taken for sequencing was peripheral blood or thyroid tissue (not recorded which). These receptors all stem from an adult woman with Graves' disease, either hyperthyroidism or ophthalmopathy (not recorded which).

This clonotype was observed a handful of times. The chain is built from TRBV5-1 and TRBJ2-7, with TRBD1 identical over 9 bases. Germline loops: CDR1 SGHRS, CDR2 YFSETQ. The CDR3 contains 14 residues. The V and J ends lost 4 bases and 5 bases, in that order; junction bases with no gene match: 7. The CDR3 bases are TGCGCCAGCAGCCCCGGGACAGGGAGGAACGAGCAGTACTTC. Translating it yields CASSPGTGRNEQYF.

The table lists this clonotype with many counts. The chain couples TRBV19 to TRBJ1-3; D ambiguous. V was clipped by 4 bases and J by 0 bases, with 13 bases between them. The germline V gene encodes CDR1 LNHDA and CDR2 SQIVND (reference sequence). The CDR3 runs to 16 residues. CDR3 region: CASSKEEIFSGNTIYF. In DNA form, the CDR3 reads TGTGCCAGTAGTAAAGAGGAGATTTTCTCTGGAAACACCATATATTTT.

On this clonotype: Its ends do not fully match the called genes, so a read error is possible. The chain links TRBV10-2 to TRBJ1-1, with 11 bases fitting TRBD1. The germline V gene encodes CDR1 WSHSY and CDR2 SAAADI. This CDR3 spans 12 amino acids. CDR3 DNA sequence: TGTGCCACAGGACAGGGGGCTGGGGAAGCTTTCTTT. Translating gives CATGQGAGEAFF.

This clonotype was recorded at least ten times. The chain links TRBV11-1 to TRBJ1-1, with D possibly TRBD1 on 5 matching bases. Trimming stripped 5 bases from V and 0 bases from J, with 19 bases between. The CDR3 is 17 amino acids. Germline V gives CDR1 SGHAT, CDR2 FQDESV (reference sequence). CDR3 residues: CASSPSRGRTLNTEAFF. The CDR3 DNA reads as TGTGCCAGCAGCCCCTCACGGGGCAGAACCTTGAACACTGAAGCTTTCTTT.

In its sample, this clonotype was seen many times. The junction departs from the called germline gene at one end, perhaps through a read error. The J gene is TRBJ2-6, the V gene TRBV5-1, with TRBD1 as a possible D gene (6 bases). This CDR3 comprises 14 residues. CDR1 is SGHRS and CDR2 is YFSETQ in the germline V gene. Here the CDR3 DNA reads TGCACCAGCAGCCCAGGGGCTGGGGCCAACGTCCTGACTTTC. Protein product: CTSSPGAGANVLTF.

This chain links TRBV11-1 with TRBJ2-7; 9 nucleotides align to TRBD1. With 5 bases clipped from V and 5 bases from J, the junction kept 7 bases outside the gene matches. Per germline, CDR1 SGHAT and CDR2 FQDESV (reference sequence). The length of the CDR3 is 14 residues. The CDR3, as DNA: TGTGCCAGCAGCAAAACAGGGGGCGGCGACGAGCAGTACTTC. This codes for CASSKTGGGDEQYF.

This clonotype was detected only a few times. This rearrangement joins TRBV10-3 to TRBJ2-3, with TRBD2 identical over 7 bases. The CDR3 contains 16 residues. Germline V CDR1 and CDR2: ENHRY, SYGVKD. V was pared by 2 bases and J by 1 base, with 6 bases of the junction left unmatched. The CDR3: CAISEERGRGTDTQYF. CDR3 DNA sequence: TGTGCCATCAGTGAGGAGCGGGGTCGGGGCACAGATACGCAGTATTTT.

The chain links TRBV15 to TRBJ1-5; the D gene is possibly TRBD1 (5 bases). The germline CDR1 and CDR2 sequences are LNHNV and YYDKDF (reference sequence). Between the trimmed V and J ends, which lost 3 bases and 7 bases, there was a span of 13 bases. The CDR3 is made up of 14 amino acids. CDR3 region: CATSSLGGGQPQHF. As DNA, the CDR3 is TGTGCCACCAGCAGCTTGGGCGGGGGACAGCCCCAGCATTTT. Combining the CDR3 with reference TRBV15 and TRBJ1-5 gives the whole variable domain DAMVIQNPRYQVTQFGKPVTLSCSQTLNHNVMYWYQQKSSQAPKLLFHYYDKDFNNEADTPDNFQSRRPNTSFCFLDIRSPGLGDTAMYLCATSSLGGGQPQHFGDGTRLSIL.

The CDR3 reads CASSGGRNYGYTF. The CDR3 coding sequence is TGTGCCAGCAGCGGGGGTAGGAACTATGGCTACACCTTC. The chain employs TRBV7-2 and TRBJ1-2; D is perhaps TRBD1 (5 bases). The V gene lost 5 bases and the J gene lost 2 bases, with 9 bases spanning the gap. The germline V gene has CDR1 SGHTA and CDR2 FQGNSA. The CDR3 extends over 13 amino acids.

With respect to this clonotype: A junction boundary mismatches the germline segment, possibly from a read error. The CDR3 sequence is CASSSGTGRALF. As DNA, the CDR3 is TGCGCCAGCAGTTCCGGGACAGGGCGTGCTCTCTTT. The chain joins TRBV10-2 to TRBJ1-1, with 9 nucleotides matching TRBD1. The CDR3 sequence is 12 residues long. CDR1 is WSHSY and CDR2 is SAAADI in the germline V gene.

J is TRBJ1-4 and V is TRBV10-3; perhaps TRBD1 as D (5 bases). Trimming removed 6 bases from V and 4 bases from J, with 15 bases in between. CDR1 and CDR2 (germline): ENHRY, SYGVKD. CDR3 length equals 15 residues. This CDR3 reads CAIRRGGAVNEKLFF. In DNA, the CDR3 is TGTGCCATCAGGAGGGGAGGGGCCGTTAATGAAAAACTGTTTTTT.

This clonotype was seen a handful of times. The chain carries TRBV12-3 or TRBV12-4 and TRBJ1-2; D ambiguous. Trimming stripped 2 bases from V and 3 bases from J, with 4 bases between. The CDR3 is 12 amino acids. CDR3 sequence reads: CASSLQDYGYTF. The CDR3 DNA reads as TGTGCCAGCAGTTTACAGGACTATGGCTACACCTTC.

The V and J genes are TRBV7-4 and TRBJ2-7, with D perhaps TRBD2 (6 bases). Trimming took off 3 bases at V and 0 bases at J, with 12 bases between the two ends. CDR1 SGHVT and CDR2 SQSDAQ come from the germline V gene. The CDR3 contains 15 residues. In nucleotides, the CDR3 is TGTGCCAGCAGCTTTCGCCGGGGGAGCTCCTACGAGCAGTACTTC. Amino acids: CASSFRRGSSYEQYF.

The CDR3 DNA sequence: TGTGCCAGCAGCCCAGTGACTAGCGGGAATTTTGGGACCGGGGAGCTGTTTTTT. It specifies CASSPVTSGNFGTGELFF. The chain uses TRBV7-6 and TRBJ2-2; 11 nucleotides match TRBD2. Germline V gene sequence: CDR1 SGHVS, CDR2 FNYEAQ. The junction had 13 bases not matched to a gene; V was cut back by 5 bases and J by 5 bases. This CDR3 has 18 residues. Using reference TRBV7-6 and TRBJ2-2 for the parts outside the CDR3, the full variable domain is GAGVSQSPRYKVTKRGQDVALRCDPISGHVSLYWYRQALGQGPEFLTYFNYEAQQDKSGLPNDRFSAERPEGSISTLTIQRTEQRDSAMYRCASSPVTSGNFGTGELFFGEGSRLTVL.

This clonotype has a handful of counts. The chain is built from TRBV7-9 and TRBJ1-1; a weak D match, TRBD1 (6 bases). This CDR3 is built from 10 residues. Deletions cut 6 bases from V and 11 bases from J, with 10 bases between. The germline V gene has CDR1 SEHNR and CDR2 FQNEAQ (reference sequence). The CDR3 DNA reads TGTGCCAGCAGTCCTGACAGGGCTTTCTTT. This gives the protein CASSPDRAFF.